These 21 T cell receptor beta chains came from one sample sequenced in a study of T cell repertoires and HLA-DP antigens. Sequenced by immunoSEQ multiplex PCR; TCRdb stores in-frame clones only, minus some. The table includes roughly 110,000 clones, about 92% detected once. No antigen has been assigned to these receptors. The material sequenced was CD4+ T cells from PBMCs. Receptors were obtained from a woman younger than 35 in good health and CMV-seronegative.

This sequence joins TRBV14 and TRBJ1-5; weak D call: TRBD1 (6 bases). Germline loops: CDR1 SGHDN, CDR2 FVKESK. Trimming removed 1 base from V and 6 bases from J, with 10 bases in between. This CDR3 contains 14 residues. The CDR3 loop reads CASSQAGVGQPQHF. CDR3 bases: TGTGCCAGCAGCCAAGCAGGGGTCGGTCAGCCCCAGCATTTT.

The chain couples TRBV7-9 to TRBJ2-3; the match to TRBD1 covers 7 bases. CDR3 length: 15 amino acids. In germline, CDR1 is SEHNR, CDR2 FQNEAQ (reference sequence). V lost 9 bases and J lost 2; bases outside the gene matches: 11. The CDR3 DNA sequence: TGTGCCAGTACTCTACGAGGGACAGTCACAGATACGCAGTATTTT. It encodes CASTLRGTVTDTQYF.

With regard to this clone: A junction boundary mismatches the germline segment, possibly from a read error. J is TRBJ2-7 and V is TRBV28, with 13 positions matching TRBD2. This CDR3 is 15 amino acids long. Germline-derived CDR1 and CDR2 are MDHEN and SYDVKM. The CDR3 reads CASSSPLTSGRAPHF. CDR3 DNA sequence: TGTGCCAGCAGTTCCCCATTAACTAGCGGGAGGGCCCCACACTTC.

This chain joins TRBV19 and TRBJ2-7; 9 bases line up with TRBD1. CDR3 length: 15 amino acids. Germline loops: CDR1 LNHDA, CDR2 SQIVND (reference sequence). J gave up 0 bases and V 4 bases, and 4 bases lay outside the gene matches. The CDR3 DNA is TGTGCCAGTAGTAACCGGGACAGGGTCTCCTACGAGCAGTACTTC. This sequence encodes CASSNRDRVSYEQYF.

This sequence joins TRBV28 and TRBJ1-1; no clear D. Trimming shortened V by 7 bases and J by 1 base, and 10 bases separated the two germline ends. The CDR3 sequence is 13 residues long. The germline CDR1 and CDR2 sequences are MDHEN and SYDVKM. This chain's CDR3 is CASKAGRNTEAFF. The CDR3 DNA sequence: TGTGCCAGCAAAGCCGGGAGGAACACTGAAGCTTTCTTT.

The J gene is TRBJ1-1, the V gene TRBV19; D gene ambiguous. CDR1 LNHDA and CDR2 SQIVND come from the germline V gene (reference sequence). This CDR3 is 12 amino acids long. V was shortened by 4 bases and J by 7 bases, with 10 bases between the two germline ends. CDR3 coding DNA: TGTGCCAGTAGTAGTGAAGGGAGTGAAGCTTTCTTT. This translates into CASSSEGSEAFF.

A note on this clone: Germline is not matched at one junction end, which may reflect a read error. V is TRBV7-9 and J is TRBJ1-4, with D perhaps TRBD1 (5 bases). Germline V CDR1 and CDR2: SEHNR, FQNEAQ (reference sequence). The CDR3 spans 14 residues. The CDR3 nucleotides are TGTGCCAGCAGCGTAGCAGGGCTAGGGGAAAAACTGTTTTTT. It yields the protein CASSVAGLGEKLFF.

The gene calls are TRBV28 and TRBJ2-1, with D perhaps TRBD2 (5 bases). V dropped 6 bases and J dropped 5 bases, with 14 bases sitting between them. Per the germline V gene, CDR1 is MDHEN and CDR2 is SYDVKM. The CDR3 runs to 14 residues. CDR3 loop: CASSEDSSNNEQFF. The CDR3, as DNA: TGTGCCAGCAGCGAGGACTCAAGTAACAATGAGCAGTTCTTC.

The genes are TRBV12-5 and TRBJ1-1; 8 bases line up with TRBD1. The trim removed 1 base at V and 5 bases at J, leaving 6 bases unmatched. Germline CDR1 and CDR2: LGHNT and FRNRAP. The CDR3 runs to 15 residues. The CDR3 DNA reads as TGTGCTAGTGGTTTGGAACGACAGGGGTGGACTGAAGCTTTCTTT. Encoded protein: CASGLERQGWTEAFF.

The V gene is TRBV7-2, the J gene TRBJ2-7; 7 bases line up with TRBD2. The CDR3 consists of 18 residues. Germline V gene lookup returns CDR1 SGHTA and CDR2 FQGNSA. After removal of 1 base from V and 0 bases from J, the junction contained 12 bases not matched to a gene. The CDR3 DNA reads as TGTGCCAGCAGCTTAGGCGGTCATTGGCTAGCGGACTCCTACGAGCAGTACGTC. Its protein is CASSLGGHWLADSYEQYV.

This chain links TRBV11-2 with TRBJ2-1, with D maybe TRBD2 (7 bases). Germline assignment: CDR1 SGHAT and CDR2 FQNNGV. Trimming removed 5 bases from V and 0 bases from J, with 20 bases in between. This CDR3 contains 18 residues. DNA for the CDR3: TGTGCCAGCAGCCTAGGGCGGGGGCGGGCCAGCTCCTACAATGAGCAGTTCTTC. Its translation: CASSLGRGRASSYNEQFF.

The rearrangement links TRBV6-6 to TRBJ2-7, with D perhaps TRBD2 (6 bases). The germline V gene has CDR1 MNHNY and CDR2 SVGAGI (reference sequence). V was shortened by 4 bases and J by 7 bases, with 17 bases between the two germline ends. The CDR3 loop spans 14 amino acids. CDR3 amino acids: CASSSSPAAGEQYV. The DNA for the CDR3 is TGTGCCAGCAGTTCCTCCCCCGCGGCGGGGGAGCAGTACGTC.

V gene TRBV10-2 combines with J gene TRBJ2-7; no firm D call. The CDR3 contains 13 residues. V lost 3 bases and J 6 bases, leaving 12 bases between the germline ends. The V gene's germline CDR1 is WSHSY and CDR2 SAAADI. The CDR3 DNA sequence: TGCGCCAGCAGTGACCCCAAAATAGGCGAGCAGTACTTC. Translating it yields CASSDPKIGEQYF.

The genes are TRBV7-2 and TRBJ2-7, with D possibly being TRBD2 (5 bases). CDR3 length: 16 residues. Between the trimmed V and J ends, which lost 1 base and 1 base, there was a span of 14 bases. Germline V gene sequence: CDR1 SGHTA, CDR2 FQGNSA. The DNA of the CDR3 is TGTGCCAGCAGCTTAGATCCGGGATCCCCTTCCTACGAGCAGTACGTC. Its protein is CASSLDPGSPSYEQYV.

The chain joins TRBV19 to TRBJ1-5, with a weak D call TRBD1 (6 bases). The length of the CDR3 is 15 residues. Trimming cost V 9 bases and J 2 bases, with 17 bases left between them. Germline V gene sequence: CDR1 LNHDA, CDR2 SQIVND (reference sequence). The CDR3 here is CASTLTGSRNQPQHF. DNA of the CDR3: TGTGCCAGCACTCTCACAGGGTCTCGCAATCAGCCCCAGCATTTT.

This chain uses TRBV15 with TRBJ1-6; 8 bases match TRBD1. CDR1 and CDR2 (germline): LNHNV, YYDKDF (reference sequence). Trimming at V came to 5 bases and at J to 14 bases, leaving 5 bases not matched to a gene. The CDR3 is 12 residues long. The chain's CDR3 is CATSQPGGTLHF. The CDR3 coding sequence is TGTGCCACCAGCCAACCAGGGGGCACCCTCCACTTT.

This chain uses TRBV13 with TRBJ2-1; D remains ambiguous. V shed 1 base and J shed 7 bases, with 5 bases lying between them. CDR3 size: 12 residues. Germline V gene data show CDR1 as PRHDT and CDR2 as FYEKMQ (reference sequence). Written as DNA, the CDR3 is TGTGCCAGCAGCTTAGCGTTTAATGAGCAGTTCTTC. It encodes CASSLAFNEQFF.

This sequence joins TRBV2 and TRBJ2-7; 9 bases are shared with TRBD1. There are 14 residues in the CDR3. The V and J ends lost 8 bases and 2 bases, in that order; junction bases with no gene match: 7. CDR1 and CDR2 (germline): SNHLY, FYNNEI. CDR3 region: CASGGQGTPYEQYF. CDR3 in DNA: TGTGCCAGCGGGGGACAGGGAACCCCCTACGAGCAGTACTTC.

This rearrangement joins TRBV11-2 to TRBJ2-7; D gene unclear. The CDR3 consists of 13 residues. Germline assignment: CDR1 SGHAT and CDR2 FQNNGV. The V end lost 3 bases, the J end lost 4 bases, and 10 bases lay between the germline ends. The CDR3 region has the DNA TGTGCCAGCAGCTTTGAACAAGATTACGAGCAGTACTTC. Residues: CASSFEQDYEQYF. Based on the CDR3 plus reference TRBV11-2 and TRBJ2-7, the full variable domain is EAGVAQSPRYKIIEKRQSVAFWCNPISGHATLYWYQQILGQGPKLLIQFQNNGVVDDSQLPKDRFSAERLKGVDSTLKIQPAKLEDSAVYLCASSFEQDYEQYFGPGTRLTVT.

The V call is TRBV5-6, the J call TRBJ1-2; no definite D call. V was pared by 2 bases and J by 8 bases, with 10 bases between. The CDR3 covers 12 residues. CDR1 SGHDT and CDR2 YYEEEE come from the germline V gene. Here the CDR3 DNA reads TGTGCCAGCAGCTTCTCTTCTCGGGGCTACACCTTC. This gives the protein CASSFSSRGYTF.

The chain uses TRBV5-6 and TRBJ2-3; 12 bases map to TRBD1. This CDR3 is 16 amino acids long. The germline CDR1 and CDR2 sequences are SGHDT and YYEEEE. The V segment lost 0 bases and the J segment 6 bases; nucleotides outside the gene matches: 5. CDR3 nucleotide sequence: TGTGCCAGCAGCTTGGCCGGGACAGGGGGCGCGGATACGCAGTATTTT. It yields the protein CASSLAGTGGADTQYF.